This T cell receptor (beta chain) was captured by sequencing in a study of OX40 agonist ivuxolimab in advanced cancers. The study in broad terms: Ivuxolimab was an agonistic, fully human IgG2 monoclonal antibody directed against OX40 (CD134), a costimulatory receptor. A male proportion of nearly 85% and a mean age of approximately 62 years, ranging from 23 to 79, were recorded for the dose-escalation cohort. The paper describes the monotherapy dose-escalation part (N ≈ 50 patients) of the phase I trial of ivuxolimab. Patients were allowed to have had prior anti-PD-1, anti-PD-L1 or anti-CTLA-4 therapy, and approximately 40% of the dose-escalation patients had been treated with checkpoint inhibitors. Peripheral TCRbeta sequencing was intended to test whether TCR sequence diversity was altered and clonal T-cell expansion was caused by ivuxolimab. Of the 50 to 55 patients in dose escalation, around 20 had hepatocellular carcinoma, roughly 15 had melanoma, 9 had renal cell carcinoma and 9 had head and neck cancer. Partial responses were achieved by three dose-escalation patients, of whom one had hepatocellular carcinoma and two had cutaneous melanoma. Intravenous ivuxolimab was administered to patients every 2 weeks at six dose levels: 0.01, 0.1, 0.3, 1.5, 3 and 10 mg/kg. Results the study describes overall, beyond this receptor: At doses from 0.1 to 3.0 mg/kg, clonal expansion was seen in both CD4+ and CD8+ blood T cells between baseline and week 6. After ivuxolimab, expanded clones were on average more numerous among CD8+ T cells than among CD4+ T cells. The antigen specificity of the clonally expanded peripheral T cells was not determined. Low levels of normalized T-cell clonal expansion were also seen in some patients who did not respond. In the 0.1-3.0 mg/kg groups, partial responders were among the patients with the lowest normalized peripheral clonal expansion, particularly in CD8+ T cells.

For sequencing of the TCRbeta CDR3 region, genomic DNA was extracted from the sorted cells. The immunoSEQ Assay was used for sequencing of TCRbeta CDR3 regions. Imported from immuneACCESS, the table was reduced by TCRdb to in-frame sequences with V and J called. These copies leave out some clones; in studies compared against another copy, an unresolved V gene accounts for under half, and the cause of the remainder is not known. This sample comprises about 20,000 clones, less than 85% of them detected only once. The ten largest clones represent 33% of the sample. Remarks on this clone: Which antigen it targets is not known. It has no much larger one-base neighbor in the sample; base qualities were not kept.

The trial excluded patients who had a history of autoimmune disease or who were on systemic immunosuppression. Peripheral blood for TCR sequencing was collected from all dose cohorts at baseline, on cycle 4 day 1, and on cycle 7 day 1. The samples were taken from a phase I, first-in-human, multicenter, open-label dose-escalation trial of ivuxolimab. Adults with locally advanced or metastatic melanoma, renal cell carcinoma, hepatocellular carcinoma or head and neck squamous cell carcinoma were enrolled in the trial. Before TCR sequencing, CD4+ T cells and CD8+ T cells were sorted from peripheral blood as separate populations. This sequence was found in an adult with an advanced solid tumor such as melanoma, head and neck, liver or kidney cancer. Sequencing used CD4+ or CD8+ T cells sorted from blood, obtained in a trial of the OX40 agonist ivuxolimab.

This receptor has the CDR3 CASSARPYGSTDTQYF. Read as DNA, the sequence is TGTGCCAGCAGCGCCCGTCCCTACGGCAGCACAGATACGCAGTATTTT. The chain was built from TRBV9 and TRBJ2-3, with the D segment identity uncertain. CDR1 SGDLS and CDR2 YYNGEE are derived from the germline V gene. From its cysteine to its phenylalanine, the CDR3 spans 16 amino acids. The read is trimmed to its CDR3 DNA, 48 bases read in frame from base 1. Relative to germline, V is 3 bases shorter and J is 0 bases shorter, with 14 bases between their ends.